This T cell receptor (beta chain) was profiled in a study of CXCR3-negative and CXCR3-positive naive CD8 T cells. Study summary: Collectively, the libraries yielded about 140 million TRB reads in total, at about 1.5 +/- 0.3 million per library. Notes on the study in general: More hydrophobic TRB CDR3s occurred in CXCR3-positive than in CXCR3-negative naive cells.

A remark on this clonotype: Its antigen is still unknown.

CDR3 size: 16 residues. The germline V gene has CDR1 DFQATT and CDR2 SNEGSKA (reference sequence). Among CD8+ T cells, naive ones were CD45RO-CCR7+CD27+CD95-. Through 5' RACE with UMI labels, the TRB cDNA libraries were prepared. TCRdb reanalyzed the 5' RACE reads and collapses them to one entry per CDR3 protein, without DNA. Recorded for this sample: approximately 120,000 distinct CDR3 sequences. The origin of this receptor is a human donor in good health. Some clones in this sample may be carry-over from other donors' samples. Sequences were obtained from naive CXCR3+ CD8+ T cells from blood. The sample's subset: CD45RO-CCR7+CD27+CD95- naive CD8+ T cells expressing CXCR3 (TNR3+). The rearrangement links TRBV20-1 to TRBJ2-7; TCRdb's D call of TRBD2 is untestable without DNA. The CDR3 here is CSANGAQPETAYEQYF.